Shown below are 22 T cell receptor beta chains from a single sample sequenced in a study of blood T cell repertoires in COVID-19. The method was immunoSEQ multiplex PCR; TCRdb's version includes in-frame clones alone and lacks a portion of them. The table records roughly 76,000 clones, roughly 91% of them present only once. Sequencing was done on a sample of peripheral blood. These receptors originate from a man between 65 and 85 years old with active or convalescent COVID-19.

The chain recombines TRBV7-2 with TRBJ1-1, with 7 bases lining up with TRBD1. Trimming at V came to 2 bases and at J to 3 bases, leaving 9 bases not matched to a gene. The CDR3 totals 16 residues. Germline CDR1 reads SGHTA; CDR2 reads FQGNSA. In DNA form, the CDR3 reads TGTGCCAGCAGCTTAAAACAGGGGATAGACGACACTGAAGCTTTCTTT. It yields the protein CASSLKQGIDDTEAFF.

V usage is TRBV30 and J usage is TRBJ2-7, with unresolved D. CDR3 size: 13 residues. V lost 1 base and J lost 9, with 16 bases in between. CDR1 and CDR2 (germline): GTSNPN, SVGIG (reference sequence). The CDR3 spells CAWSAGRNQVQYF. DNA for the CDR3: TGTGCCTGGAGTGCCGGCCGGAACCAGGTGCAGTACTTC.

V is TRBV7-9 and J is TRBJ1-2, with 8 bases lining up with TRBD1. Unmatched junction bases numbered 6, after V lost 5 bases and J lost 4 bases. Germline V gives CDR1 SEHNR, CDR2 FQNEAQ (reference sequence). The CDR3 extends over 14 amino acids. As DNA, the CDR3 is TGTGCCAGCAGCCGGGGACAGGTAGTCTATGGCTACACCTTC. It is translated as CASSRGQVVYGYTF.

V gene TRBV15 combines with J gene TRBJ2-3; the D gene is possibly TRBD2 (5 bases). The CDR3 runs to 16 residues. CDR1 is LNHNV, CDR2 YYDKDF, per germline (reference sequence). V dropped 3 bases and J dropped 1 base, with 14 bases sitting between them. The DNA for the CDR3 is TGTGCCACCAGCAGGCAACTAGGATCGGGCACAGATACGCAGTATTTT. Its protein is CATSRQLGSGTDTQYF. The variable domain in full, with the rest retrieved from reference TRBV15 and TRBJ2-3, is DAMVIQNPRYQVTQFGKPVTLSCSQTLNHNVMYWYQQKSSQAPKLLFHYYDKDFNNEADTPDNFQSRRPNTSFCFLDIRSPGLGDTAMYLCATSRQLGSGTDTQYFGPGTRLTVL.

The chain recombines TRBV28 with TRBJ2-4; D is perhaps TRBD2 (5 bases). The CDR3 is 14 amino acids. Looked up from germline, CDR1 is MDHEN and CDR2 is SYDVKM. V was pared by 6 bases and J by 6 bases, with 15 bases between. CDR3 sequence: CASSLRRGVNIQYF. CDR3 nucleotides: TGTGCCAGCAGCCTCCGACGGGGAGTAAACATTCAGTACTTC.

This clone was observed once. The V and J genes are TRBV9 and TRBJ1-2; TRBD1 matches at 8 bases. CDR1 SGDLS and CDR2 YYNGEE come from the germline V gene. J lost 4 bases, V lost 3 bases, and 11 bases had no gene match. The length of the CDR3 is 16 residues. The DNA for the CDR3 is TGTGCCAGCAGCGCCCCAGGGACAGGCGCTGGCTATGGCTACACCTTC. It yields the protein CASSAPGTGAGYGYTF.

The V and J genes are TRBV29-1 and TRBJ2-7; 7 nucleotides match TRBD2. The CDR3 runs 12 residues. Per germline, CDR1 SQVTM and CDR2 ANQGSEA. J gave up 6 bases and V 3 bases, and 5 bases lay outside the gene matches. This CDR3 reads CSVDGAGVEQYF. In nucleotides, the CDR3 is TGCAGCGTTGACGGGGCGGGAGTCGAGCAGTACTTC.

In this sample, this clone turned up a few times. V and J are TRBV18 and TRBJ2-7; 7 nucleotides match TRBD2. The CDR3 length is 15 residues. Germline CDR1 reads KGHSH; CDR2 reads LQKENI. The V segment lost 3 bases and the J segment 1 base; nucleotides outside the gene matches: 6. The CDR3 DNA follows: TGTGCCAGCTCACCCGGGGAGGGAGGGTCCTACGAGCAGTACTTC. Translating it yields CASSPGEGGSYEQYF.

The rearrangement joins TRBV2 to TRBJ2-5, with D maybe TRBD2 (6 bases). V shed 7 bases and J shed 1 base, with 13 bases lying between them. The germline V gene has CDR1 SNHLY and CDR2 FYNNEI. The CDR3 is 14 residues long. The CDR3 region is CASTIADLQETQYF. CDR3 nucleotides: TGTGCCAGCACGATAGCGGACCTCCAAGAGACCCAGTACTTC.

The chain carries TRBV4-3 and TRBJ1-2, with D unclear. Germline V gene lookup returns CDR1 LGHNA and CDR2 YSLEER. Trimming took 3 bases from V and 8 from J, leaving 13 bases between them. The CDR3 sequence is 13 residues long. The CDR3 here is CASSQGQYGGYTF. The DNA for the CDR3 is TGCGCCAGCAGCCAGGGCCAGTATGGAGGCTACACCTTC.

The count of this clone is one. V gene TRBV2 combines with J gene TRBJ2-3; 8 bases match TRBD2. The CDR3 loop spans 14 amino acids. The V gene end was trimmed by 7 bases and the J gene end by 1 base; junction bases not matched to a gene: 4. Germline loops: CDR1 SNHLY, CDR2 FYNNEI. CDR3 sequence (DNA): TGTGCCAGCAACCTAGCGGGCCGCACAGATACGCAGTATTTT. Translated: CASNLAGRTDTQYF.

DNA of the CDR3: TGCGCCAGCAGCTTGTTACCGCAGACGGGGATTGAAGCTTTCTTT. The encoded protein is CASSLLPQTGIEAFF. V gene TRBV5-1 combines with J gene TRBJ1-1; D call uncertain. V was trimmed by 1 base and J by 7 bases, leaving 17 bases between them. Germline V gene data show CDR1 as SGHRS and CDR2 as YFSETQ. This CDR3 contains 15 residues.

CDR3 sequence: CASSASQGMNTEAFF. CDR3 coding DNA: TGTGCCAGCAGCGCCTCTCAGGGAATGAACACTGAAGCTTTCTTT. The chain uses TRBV9 and TRBJ1-1; D is perhaps TRBD1 (5 bases). Germline loops: CDR1 SGDLS, CDR2 YYNGEE. V shed 3 bases and J shed 0 bases, with 12 bases lying between them. CDR3 size: 15 residues.

CDR3: CAIRGQGINQPQHF. In DNA, the CDR3 is TGTGCCATCAGGGGACAGGGGATCAATCAGCCCCAGCATTTT. This rearrangement joins TRBV10-3 to TRBJ1-5, with TRBD1 matching over 10 bases. CDR3 length: 14 amino acids. V gave up 6 bases and J gave up 3 bases; unmatched junction bases: 2. In germline, CDR1 is ENHRY, CDR2 SYGVKD.

This sequence joins TRBV18 and TRBJ1-2, with 8 bases matching TRBD1. The CDR3 is 15 amino acids. Germline V gives CDR1 KGHSH, CDR2 LQKENI. Trimming at V came to 2 bases and at J to 5 bases, leaving 7 bases not matched to a gene. This CDR3 reads CASSPGTGTGYGYTF. Written as DNA, the CDR3 is TGTGCCAGCTCACCAGGGACCGGGACAGGATATGGCTACACCTTC.

The chain combines TRBV7-3 with TRBJ2-1; 11 nucleotides match TRBD2. The V segment lost 4 bases and the J segment 8 bases; nucleotides outside the gene matches: 7. From germline, CDR1 is SGHTA and CDR2 FQGTGA. This CDR3 is 15 amino acids long. The CDR3 loop reads CASSWGIAGGDEQFF. Written as DNA, the CDR3 is TGTGCCAGCAGCTGGGGAATAGCGGGAGGGGATGAGCAGTTCTTC.

This clone was recorded once. The chain is built from TRBV2 and TRBJ1-2; the D gene is possibly TRBD1 (6 bases). CDR1 is SNHLY, CDR2 FYNNEI, per germline. V was cut by 7 bases and J by 8 bases, with 23 bases left in between. This CDR3 is 15 amino acids long. The CDR3 coding sequence is TGTGCCAGCATCTCACGGGACACATCTCGCGGAGGCTACACCTTC. Its translation: CASISRDTSRGGYTF.

V usage is TRBV6-5 and J usage is TRBJ2-1; 11 bases match TRBD1. Germline V CDR1 and CDR2: MNHEY, SVGAGI. V dropped 10 bases and J dropped 6; count of bases not matched to a gene: 11. The CDR3 totals 15 residues. CDR3 amino acids: CATIRWDRGSNEQFF. The CDR3 region has the DNA TGTGCCACGATAAGGTGGGACAGGGGGTCCAATGAGCAGTTCTTC.

V is TRBV28 and J is TRBJ2-3; 8 positions match TRBD2. After removal of 6 bases from V and 2 bases from J, the junction contained 10 bases not matched to a gene. CDR3 length: 16 residues. CDR1 is MDHEN, CDR2 SYDVKM, per germline. The CDR3 sequence: CASSTPGLEFTDTQYF. The CDR3, as DNA: TGTGCCAGCAGCACTCCGGGACTAGAGTTCACAGATACGCAGTATTTT.

This chain joins TRBV10-3 and TRBJ2-2; 7 bases align to TRBD1. Germline V gene sequence: CDR1 ENHRY, CDR2 SYGVKD. J lost 0 bases, V lost 3 bases, and 1 base had no gene match. The CDR3 is made up of 15 amino acids. The CDR3 region has the DNA TGTGCCATCAGTGAAGACAGGGCGAACACCGGGGAGCTGTTTTTT. Translation: CAISEDRANTGELFF.

This chain joins TRBV28 and TRBJ2-1, with TRBD2 identical over 8 bases. There are 16 residues in the CDR3. Germline V lookup: CDR1 MDHEN, CDR2 SYDVKM. V lost 5 bases, J lost 2 bases, and 8 bases stayed unmatched. CDR3 coding DNA: TGTGCCAGCAGTCCCGGACTAGCTCACGCCTACAATGAGCAGTTCTTC. Translation gives CASSPGLAHAYNEQFF.

Within the sample, this clone is medium-sized. The chain has TRBV19 and TRBJ1-1, with D unclear. The CDR3 extends over 14 amino acids. CDR1 is LNHDA, CDR2 SQIVND, per germline (reference sequence). V was shortened by 6 bases and J by 5 bases, with 16 bases between the two germline ends. This CDR3 is CASSLGGFGTEAFF. In nucleotides, the CDR3 is TGTGCCAGTAGCCTTGGAGGGTTCGGAACTGAAGCTTTCTTT.